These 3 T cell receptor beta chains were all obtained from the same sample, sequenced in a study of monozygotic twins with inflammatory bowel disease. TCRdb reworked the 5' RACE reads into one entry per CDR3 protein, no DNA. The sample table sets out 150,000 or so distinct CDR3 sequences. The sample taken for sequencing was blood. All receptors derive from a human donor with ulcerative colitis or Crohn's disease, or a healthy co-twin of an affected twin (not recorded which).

CDR3 in amino acids: CASSLGCGQLNTGELFF. The J gene is TRBJ2-2, the V gene TRBV5-1; TCRdb's D call, TRBD1, is unchecked because there is no DNA. Germline V CDR1 and CDR2: SGHRS, YFSETQ. The CDR3 covers 17 residues.

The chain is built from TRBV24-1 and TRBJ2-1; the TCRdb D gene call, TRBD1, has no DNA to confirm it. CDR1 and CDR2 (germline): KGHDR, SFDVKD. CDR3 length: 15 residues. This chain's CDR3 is CATSPGPAPWNEQFF.

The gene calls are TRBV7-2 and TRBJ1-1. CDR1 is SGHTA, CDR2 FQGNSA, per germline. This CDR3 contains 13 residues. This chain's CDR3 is CASSLRMNTEAFF. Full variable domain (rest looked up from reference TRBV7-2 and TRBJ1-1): GAGVSQSPSNKVTEKGKDVELRCDPISGHTALYWYRQSLGQGLEFLIYFQGNSAPDKSGLPSDRFSAERTGGSVSTLTIQRTQQEDSAVYLCASSLRMNTEAFFGQGTRLTVV.